Below are 30 T cell receptor beta chains sequenced from a single sample in a study of shared clonotypes between healthy human individuals (dated by TCRdb to about 2020). Libraries were constructed by the immunoSEQ multiplex PCR assay. The table comes from immuneACCESS by way of TCRdb, which keeps in-frame sequences with V and J called. Part of the clones is missing from these tables; in studies checked, under half for an unresolved V gene and the rest for unknown reasons. The table for this sample lists 1,400,000 or so clones; 98% of them were counted only once. Clones ranked in the top ten supply 0.3% to 0.45% of the sample. Sequencing was done on a sample of naive CD4+ T cells sorted from blood. This specimen's cell subset or site label, interpreted: CD45RA+ positively selected. Receptor source: a man aged 30 to 45 in good health.

This rearrangement joins TRBV5-1 to TRBJ2-2; D is ambiguous. V was clipped by 0 bases and J by 7 bases, with 10 bases between them. The CDR3 is made up of 14 amino acids. CDR1 is SGHRS, CDR2 YFSETQ, per germline. CDR3 DNA sequence: TGCGCCAGCAGCTTGGCCCTATCGGGCGGGGAGCTGTTTTTT. It translates to CASSLALSGGELFF.

V is TRBV5-1 and J is TRBJ2-3; D possibly corresponds to TRBD2 (6 bases). Germline V CDR1 and CDR2: SGHRS, YFSETQ. Trimming stripped 9 bases from V and 2 bases from J, with 16 bases between. The CDR3 has 14 residues. For the CDR3, the DNA is TGCGCCACGGGGGTCTCGCCCGACACAGATACGCAGTATTTT. Translated: CATGVSPDTDTQYF.

The chain employs TRBV11-2 and TRBJ2-4; D tentatively fits TRBD1 or TRBD2 (5 bases each). Germline assignment: CDR1 SGHAT and CDR2 FQNNGV. This CDR3 comprises 17 residues. Trimming removed 1 base at V and 6 bases at J, with 19 bases between. Written as DNA, the CDR3 is TGTGCCAGCAGCTTAGGCAGGGTAATGGGGGAAAGAAACATTCAGTACTTC. Protein product: CASSLGRVMGERNIQYF.

This chain connects TRBV5-5 to TRBJ1-2; tentative D call: TRBD1 (5 bases). Germline CDR1 and CDR2: SGHKS and YYEKEE (reference sequence). This CDR3 spans 16 amino acids. V dropped 0 bases and J dropped 4 bases, with 16 bases sitting between them. The CDR3 region is CASSLAGRNLGYGYTF. Here the CDR3 DNA reads TGTGCCAGCAGCTTGGCGGGGCGTAACTTAGGCTATGGCTACACCTTC.

The rearrangement links TRBV7-9 to TRBJ1-2, with D tentatively TRBD1 (6 bases). This CDR3 region has 14 residues. Germline V lookup: CDR1 SEHNR, CDR2 FQNEAQ (reference sequence). Between the trimmed V and J ends, which lost 0 bases and 4 bases, there was a span of 9 bases. CDR3 nucleotides: TGTGCCAGCAGCTTAGCCGGGGGCACCTATGGCTACACCTTC. This codes for CASSLAGGTYGYTF. The full variable domain, its missing parts supplied by reference TRBV7-9 and TRBJ1-2, is DTGVSQNPRHKITKRGQNVTFRCDPISEHNRLYWYRQTLGQGPEFLTYFQNEAQLEKSRLLSDRFSAERPKGSFSTLEIQRTEQGDSAMYLCASSLAGGTYGYTFGSGTRLTVV.

This clone has only one observation. The chain joins TRBV11-2 to TRBJ2-1; D not resolved. Trimming took off 1 base at V and 8 bases at J, with 6 bases between the two ends. Germline V gene lookup returns CDR1 SGHAT and CDR2 FQNNGV. The CDR3 extends over 12 amino acids. The CDR3 DNA reads TGTGCCAGCAGCTTAGGCTCCGATGAGCAGTTCTTC. Protein sequence: CASSLGSDEQFF.

The genes are TRBV29-1 and TRBJ2-7, with D possibly matching TRBD2 (6 bases). From germline, CDR1 is SQVTM and CDR2 ANQGSEA. The CDR3 spans 16 residues. Trimming took 5 bases from V and 2 from J, leaving 22 bases between them. In DNA, the CDR3 is TGCAGCGTTTCTGGGGGAACGGGGGATATAACCTACGAGCAGTACTTC. Its translation is CSVSGGTGDITYEQYF.

As DNA, the CDR3 is TGTGCCAGCAGTTTACCGGGTAGCCGAAAAGATACGCAGTATTTT. This gives the protein CASSLPGSRKDTQYF. The chain employs TRBV28 and TRBJ2-3; no clear D gene. The length of the CDR3 is 15 residues. In germline, CDR1 is MDHEN, CDR2 SYDVKM. V lost 2 bases, J lost 5 bases, and 14 bases lay in between. Full variable domain (remainder filled in from reference TRBV28 and TRBJ2-3): DVKVTQSSRYLVKRTGEKVFLECVQDMDHENMFWYRQDPGLGLRLIYFSYDVKMKEKGDIPEGYSVSREKKERFSLILESASTNQTSMYLCASSLPGSRKDTQYFGPGTRLTVL.

The chain combines TRBV5-1 with TRBJ2-1; TRBD1 matches at 7 bases. The CDR3 loop spans 13 amino acids. Germline loops: CDR1 SGHRS, CDR2 YFSETQ. Trimming cost V 3 bases and J 5 bases; bases outside gene matches: 2. CDR3 sequence reads: CASSSGTDNEQFF. In DNA form, the CDR3 reads TGCGCCAGCAGCTCCGGGACAGACAATGAGCAGTTCTTC.

V is TRBV5-6 and J is TRBJ2-5, with 7 bases identical to TRBD2. The V and J ends lost 2 bases and 4 bases, in that order; junction bases with no gene match: 2. The germline CDR1 and CDR2 sequences are SGHDT and YYEEEE. This CDR3 region has 13 residues. The CDR3 sequence: CASSFGTTETQYF. The CDR3 DNA reads as TGTGCCAGCAGCTTCGGGACTACAGAGACCCAGTACTTC.

This sequence joins TRBV28 and TRBJ2-2, with a weak D call TRBD2 (7 bases). CDR3 length: 13 amino acids. V lost 3 bases to trimming and J lost 7 bases, with 9 bases between them. Germline CDR1 MDHEN, CDR2 SYDVKM. CDR3 in amino acids: CASSFGGRGELFF. The CDR3 DNA sequence: TGTGCCAGCAGTTTCGGGGGGCGCGGGGAGCTGTTTTTT. Combining the CDR3 with reference TRBV28 and TRBJ2-2 gives the whole variable domain DVKVTQSSRYLVKRTGEKVFLECVQDMDHENMFWYRQDPGLGLRLIYFSYDVKMKEKGDIPEGYSVSREKKERFSLILESASTNQTSMYLCASSFGGRGELFFGEGSRLTVL.

CDR3 nucleotides: TGTGCCAGCAGTTCCCGGACAGCGAGTAACTATGGCTACACCTTC. Its translation: CASSSRTASNYGYTF. The genes are TRBV27 and TRBJ1-2; tentatively, D is TRBD1 (6 bases). The CDR3 sequence is 15 residues long. CDR1 is MNHEY, CDR2 SMNVEV, per germline (reference sequence). With 4 bases removed from V and 1 base from J, the gap between germline ends came to 13 bases.

This clone has only one observation. The J gene is TRBJ1-2, the V gene TRBV5-8; no clear D gene. V lost 2 bases and J lost 8, with 16 bases in between. Germline CDR1 is SGHTS and CDR2 is YDEGEE. This CDR3 has 14 residues. In DNA form, the CDR3 reads TGTGCCAGCAGCTTTCCGTCGGCAGCGGGCGGCTACACCTTC. It encodes CASSFPSAAGGYTF.

The V call is TRBV5-1, the J call TRBJ2-2; the match to TRBD2 covers 11 bases. Trimming removed 4 bases from V and 4 bases from J; junction bases left unmatched: 0. CDR3 length: 14 amino acids. Germline V lookup: CDR1 SGHRS, CDR2 YFSETQ. The CDR3 reads CASSGLAGTGELFF. For the CDR3, the DNA is TGCGCCAGCAGCGGACTAGCGGGCACCGGGGAGCTGTTTTTT. The full variable domain, with the rest looked up from reference TRBV5-1 and TRBJ2-2, is KAGVTQTPRYLIKTRGQQVTLSCSPISGHRSVSWYQQTPGQGLQFLFEYFSETQRNKGNFPGRFSGRQFSNSRSEMNVSTLELGDSALYLCASSGLAGTGELFFGEGSRLTVL.

This chain connects TRBV6-5 to TRBJ2-5, with D perhaps TRBD1 or TRBD2 (6 bases each). Germline V gives CDR1 MNHEY, CDR2 SVGAGI. The CDR3 runs 11 residues. Between the trimmed V and J ends, which lost 8 bases and 4 bases, there was a span of 8 bases. The chain's CDR3 is CASGGGETQYF. The CDR3 coding sequence is TGTGCCAGCGGAGGGGGAGAGACCCAGTACTTC.

The chain employs TRBV5-4 and TRBJ1-4; possible D gene TRBD1, 6 bases. The CDR3 is 15 amino acids. Germline values: CDR1 SGHNT, CDR2 YYREEE (reference sequence). The V end was cut by 0 bases, the J end by 5 bases, with 11 bases between. The DNA for the CDR3 is TGTGCCAGCAGCTTGGATGGGGGCGCAAATGAAAAACTGTTTTTT. Amino acid sequence: CASSLDGGANEKLFF. The full variable domain, with the rest looked up from reference TRBV5-4 and TRBJ1-4, is ETGVTQSPTHLIKTRGQQVTLRCSSQSGHNTVSWYQQALGQGPQFIFQYYREEENGRGNFPPRFSGLQFPNYSSELNVNALELDDSALYLCASSLDGGANEKLFFGSGTQLSVL.

V and J are TRBV27 and TRBJ1-2; no definite D call. This CDR3 region has 14 residues. CDR1 is MNHEY and CDR2 is SMNVEV in the germline V gene (reference sequence). Trimming removed 4 bases at V and 3 bases at J, with 12 bases between. This CDR3 is CASSSPGVDYGYTF. For the CDR3, the DNA is TGTGCCAGCAGTTCCCCAGGAGTCGACTATGGCTACACCTTC.

The chain combines TRBV7-9 with TRBJ2-1, with TRBD2 matching over 11 bases. The CDR3 length is 18 residues. Germline V gives CDR1 SEHNR, CDR2 FQNEAQ (reference sequence). V gave up 5 bases and J gave up 4 bases; unmatched junction bases: 13. The CDR3 spells CASSPRLRLAGIYNEQFF. In nucleotides, the CDR3 is TGTGCCAGCAGCCCGAGACTCCGACTAGCGGGAATTTACAATGAGCAGTTCTTC.

This rearrangement joins TRBV7-2 to TRBJ1-3; D gene ambiguous. The CDR3 spans 16 residues. V lost 2 bases, J lost 2 bases, and 13 bases lay in between. Germline V gene sequence: CDR1 SGHTA, CDR2 FQGNSA. The CDR3, as DNA: TGTGCCAGCAGCTTACGCGTCGGGTCCGCTGGAAACACCATATATTTT. Protein: CASSLRVGSAGNTIYF.

This chain links TRBV28 with TRBJ2-7, with D unresolved. The CDR3 is 15 amino acids. With 3 bases removed from V and 0 bases from J, the gap between germline ends came to 12 bases. The germline CDR1 and CDR2 sequences are MDHEN and SYDVKM. CDR3 amino acids: CASSFLYGSSYEQYF. CDR3 coding DNA: TGTGCCAGCAGTTTTCTGTACGGTAGCTCCTACGAGCAGTACTTC.

The rearrangement links TRBV2 to TRBJ2-3; D perhaps matches TRBD2 (6 bases). CDR1 and CDR2 from the germline V gene are SNHLY and FYNNEI. CDR3 length equals 17 residues. Trimming stripped 2 bases from V and 0 bases from J, with 15 bases between. CDR3 DNA: TGTGCCAGCAGTGAATCGTCTAGCGACCCCAGCACAGATACGCAGTATTTT. Translation: CASSESSSDPSTDTQYF.

This clone is a singleton in its sample. The genes are TRBV2 and TRBJ1-1; D gene uncertain. The CDR3 runs to 14 residues. V shed 7 bases and J shed 1 base, with 13 bases lying between them. CDR1 and CDR2 (germline): SNHLY, FYNNEI. The CDR3 loop reads CASMMTRANTEAFF. CDR3 in DNA: TGTGCCAGCATGATGACACGGGCGAACACTGAAGCTTTCTTT. The entire variable domain, with the rest obtained from reference TRBV2 and TRBJ1-1, is as follows: EPEVTQTPSHQVTQMGQEVILRCVPISNHLYFYWYRQILGQKVEFLVSFYNNEISEKSEIFDDQFSVERPDGSNFTLKIRSTKLEDSAMYFCASMMTRANTEAFFGQGTRLTVV.

The chain uses TRBV2 and TRBJ1-5; no clear D gene. Per germline, CDR1 SNHLY and CDR2 FYNNEI. The CDR3 covers 13 residues. V gave up 0 bases and J gave up 7 bases, with 7 bases separating them. This chain's CDR3 is CASSEARSQPQHF. CDR3 in DNA: TGTGCCAGCAGTGAAGCGCGCAGCCAGCCCCAGCATTTT.

The gene calls are TRBV4-1 and TRBJ2-2; D gene ambiguous. CDR1 MGHRA and CDR2 YSYEKL come from the germline V gene. The CDR3 is 15 amino acids. V shed 4 bases and J shed 5 bases, with 14 bases lying between them. The CDR3 is CASSRSQSLTGELFF. The CDR3 DNA sequence: TGCGCCAGCAGCCGATCTCAAAGCTTGACCGGGGAGCTGTTTTTT.

The rearrangement joins TRBV5-1 to TRBJ2-7; tentatively, D is TRBD2 (7 bases). The CDR3 is made up of 16 amino acids. Germline CDR1 is SGHRS and CDR2 is YFSETQ. Trimming shortened V by 2 bases and J by 3 bases, and 18 bases separated the two germline ends. CDR3 residues: CASSFEPSGGGYEQYF. In nucleotides, the CDR3 is TGCGCCAGCAGCTTCGAGCCTAGCGGAGGGGGCTACGAGCAGTACTTC.

The chain's CDR3 is CASSTLRTGHYEQYF. As DNA, the CDR3 is TGTGCCAGCAGTACCCTGAGGACAGGCCACTACGAGCAGTACTTC. V is TRBV27 and J is TRBJ2-7; TRBD1 agrees at 7 bases. The germline V gene has CDR1 MNHEY and CDR2 SMNVEV (reference sequence). This CDR3 region has 15 residues. V gave up 5 bases and J gave up 3 bases; unmatched junction bases: 10.

The rearrangement uses TRBV19 and TRBJ2-5, with TRBD1 identical over 9 bases. The CDR3 extends over 16 amino acids. Looked up from germline, CDR1 is LNHDA and CDR2 is SQIVND (reference sequence). V lost 0 bases and J lost 2; bases outside the gene matches: 4. The CDR3 DNA reads as TGTGCCAGTAGTATAGAACCGGGACAGGGACAAGAGACCCAGTACTTC. Translated, it gives CASSIEPGQGQETQYF.

The rearrangement joins TRBV18 to TRBJ2-5; 10 bases fit TRBD1. The J call may not be correct, given that the DNA end is closer to TRBJ2-7. Germline lookup yields CDR1 KGHSH and CDR2 LQKENI. The CDR3 extends over 15 amino acids. The CDR3 DNA is TGTGCCAGCTCACCGTGGGACAGGGGTTGGGACGAGCAGTACTTC. It specifies CASSPWDRGWDEQYF.

The chain combines TRBV7-9 with TRBJ1-3, with a tentative D call TRBD1 (5 bases). Germline V CDR1 and CDR2: SEHNR, FQNEAQ (reference sequence). This CDR3 comprises 18 residues. The V gene lost 4 bases and the J gene lost 0 bases, with 19 bases spanning the gap. CDR3 protein: CASSSQETGANSGNTIYF. CDR3 nucleotide sequence: TGTGCCAGCAGCTCCCAGGAGACCGGGGCCAACTCTGGAAACACCATATATTTT. Full variable domain (rest looked up from reference TRBV7-9 and TRBJ1-3): DTGVSQNPRHKITKRGQNVTFRCDPISEHNRLYWYRQTLGQGPEFLTYFQNEAQLEKSRLLSDRFSAERPKGSFSTLEIQRTEQGDSAMYLCASSSQETGANSGNTIYFGEGSWLTVV.

This clone has a single count. This chain uses TRBV6-6 with TRBJ1-1; D might be TRBD1 (5 bases). The germline V gene encodes CDR1 MNHNY and CDR2 SVGAGI (reference sequence). V shed 0 bases and J shed 7 bases, with 12 bases lying between them. The CDR3 totals 14 residues. The CDR3 spells CASSYSGQPLEAFF. Here the CDR3 DNA reads TGTGCCAGCAGTTACTCGGGGCAGCCACTTGAAGCTTTCTTT.